The 28 T cell receptor beta chains below all came from one sample that was sequenced in a study of cytomegalovirus exposure and HLA in healthy donors. Primers included in the PCR were 60 Vbeta and 13 Jbeta primers. Sequencing used immunoSEQ multiplex PCR; TCRdb keeps in-frame clones, though not all of them. The table has around 190,000 clones, roughly 85% seen once; the top ten hold about 2.5%. The sequenced sample consisted of PBMCs. These receptors originate from a woman aged 45-60 years in good health and CMV-seronegative.

In its sample, this clone was seen a few times. The J gene is TRBJ1-2, the V gene TRBV28; D is ambiguous. CDR1 MDHEN and CDR2 SYDVKM come from the germline V gene. The V gene lost 1 base and the J gene lost 4 bases, with 10 bases spanning the gap. CDR3 length: 14 residues. The CDR3 coding sequence is TGTGCCAGCAGTTTATCGGCAGGCCCCTATGGCTACACCTTC. It encodes CASSLSAGPYGYTF.

This clone was recorded a few times. The rearrangement joins TRBV28 to TRBJ2-1; TRBD2 matches at 7 bases. The CDR3 sequence is 15 residues long. V shed 6 bases and J 8 bases; nucleotides not matched to a gene: 13. Per the germline V gene, CDR1 is MDHEN and CDR2 is SYDVKM. The CDR3 is CASRSSSGGLDEQFF. CDR3 nucleotide sequence: TGTGCCAGCAGGTCGAGTTCGGGAGGTCTGGATGAGCAGTTCTTC. The complete variable domain, with remaining parts taken from reference TRBV28 and TRBJ2-1, reads DVKVTQSSRYLVKRTGEKVFLECVQDMDHENMFWYRQDPGLGLRLIYFSYDVKMKEKGDIPEGYSVSREKKERFSLILESASTNQTSMYLCASRSSSGGLDEQFFGPGTRLTVL.

The chain links TRBV2 to TRBJ1-4; D is uncertain. This CDR3 contains 14 residues. Germline V gene lookup returns CDR1 SNHLY and CDR2 FYNNEI. Trimming took off 6 bases at V and 0 bases at J, with 8 bases between the two ends. CDR3: CASRLQSTNEKLFF. The CDR3 DNA is TGTGCCAGCAGGTTACAGTCAACTAATGAAAAACTGTTTTTT.

The chain couples TRBV4-1 to TRBJ1-1; 9 bases align to TRBD1. This CDR3 is built from 15 residues. Germline V gene lookup returns CDR1 MGHRA and CDR2 YSYEKL. After removal of 4 bases from V and 0 bases from J, the junction contained 3 bases not matched to a gene. CDR3 residues: CASSRGQGMNTEAFF. In DNA, the CDR3 is TGCGCCAGCAGCCGCGGACAGGGGATGAACACTGAAGCTTTCTTT.

The chain links TRBV6-6 to TRBJ1-6; D gene ambiguous. V dropped 8 bases and J dropped 1 base, with 6 bases sitting between them. This CDR3 comprises 13 residues. Germline CDR1 MNHNY, CDR2 SVGAGI (reference sequence). CDR3 protein: CASGGSYNSPLHF. CDR3 bases: TGTGCCAGCGGCGGATCCTATAATTCACCCCTCCACTTT.

The chain joins TRBV6-5 to TRBJ2-1; the match to TRBD2 covers 9 bases. Germline CDR1 and CDR2: MNHEY and SVGAGI. The CDR3 runs 16 residues. Losses at the gene ends were 1 base for V and 10 bases for J; bases not matched to a gene: 11. This CDR3 is CASSYLGTSRSQEQFF. Here the CDR3 DNA reads TGTGCCAGCAGTTACTTAGGGACTAGCCGATCTCAAGAGCAGTTCTTC.

The chain combines TRBV7-9 with TRBJ1-2; a possible D gene is TRBD1 (5 bases). The CDR3 has 17 amino acids. CDR1 is SEHNR and CDR2 is FQNEAQ in the germline V gene (reference sequence). The V end lost 4 bases, the J end lost 7 bases, and 25 bases lay between the germline ends. CDR3 sequence (DNA): TGTGCCAGCAGCTCAGCCAGCGGGACCCCAGCTACAGCTGGCTACACCTTC. Translating it yields CASSSASGTPATAGYTF.

V usage is TRBV5-1 and J usage is TRBJ1-2, with D perhaps matching TRBD1 (6 bases). Trimming removed 4 bases at V and 8 bases at J, with 24 bases between. The CDR3 sequence is 16 residues long. Germline values: CDR1 SGHRS, CDR2 YFSETQ. The CDR3 DNA follows: TGCGCCAGCAGCGCTGAGGGGGGGGCCGTGGCGGAGGGCTACACCTTC. It yields the protein CASSAEGGAVAEGYTF. Full variable domain (rest looked up from reference TRBV5-1 and TRBJ1-2): KAGVTQTPRYLIKTRGQQVTLSCSPISGHRSVSWYQQTPGQGLQFLFEYFSETQRNKGNFPGRFSGRQFSNSRSEMNVSTLELGDSALYLCASSAEGGAVAEGYTFGSGTRLTVV.

This rearrangement joins TRBV2 to TRBJ1-2; D not resolved. Deletions cut 5 bases from V and 2 bases from J, with 9 bases between. The CDR3 sequence is 13 residues long. Germline V gene data show CDR1 as SNHLY and CDR2 as FYNNEI. The CDR3, as DNA: TGTGCCAGCAGTTTTACGGAGAACTATGGCTACACCTTC. It translates to CASSFTENYGYTF.

About this clone: Germline and junction disagree at one end, which may indicate a read error. The chain joins TRBV7-9 to TRBJ2-7; a weak D match, TRBD1 (5 bases). This CDR3 region has 13 residues. CDR1 and CDR2 (germline): SEHNR, FQNEAQ (reference sequence). CDR3 bases: TGTTCCAGCTCAGGGCTGAGCTCCTACGAGCAGTACTTC. Residues: CSSSGLSSYEQYF.

The rearrangement joins TRBV5-6 to TRBJ2-7; D perhaps matches TRBD2 (6 bases). Germline CDR1 SGHDT, CDR2 YYEEEE. The CDR3 is made up of 16 amino acids. Between the trimmed V and J ends, which lost 0 bases and 2 bases, there was a span of 15 bases. The CDR3: CASSLGGLAQTYEQYF. As DNA, the CDR3 is TGTGCCAGCAGCTTGGGTGGGCTAGCGCAAACCTACGAGCAGTACTTC.

V usage is TRBV27 and J usage is TRBJ1-5, with 10 bases that match TRBD1. The CDR3 runs 15 residues. The V segment lost 0 bases and the J segment 4 bases; nucleotides outside the gene matches: 0. CDR1 and CDR2 (germline): MNHEY, SMNVEV (reference sequence). The CDR3 DNA follows: TGTGCCAGCAGTTTATCGGGACAGGGGAATCAGCCCCAGCATTTT. Protein: CASSLSGQGNQPQHF.

The V and J genes are TRBV2 and TRBJ1-5, with D possibly TRBD1 on 6 matching bases. This CDR3 is built from 15 residues. Germline values: CDR1 SNHLY, CDR2 FYNNEI. Between the trimmed V and J ends, which lost 4 bases and 0 bases, there was a span of 10 bases. CDR3 coding DNA: TGTGCCAGCAGTGGGAACAGGGCTAGCAATCAGCCCCAGCATTTT. It encodes CASSGNRASNQPQHF.

This clone appeared a few times. V usage is TRBV29-1 and J usage is TRBJ2-3; D not certain. V lost 5 bases and J lost 7, with 25 bases in between. Germline V gene sequence: CDR1 SQVTM, CDR2 ANQGSEA. The CDR3 covers 16 residues. CDR3 region: CSVMRFLVVEENTQYF. The CDR3 nucleotides are TGCAGCGTTATGCGATTTTTGGTGGTAGAGGAGAATACGCAGTATTTT.

J is TRBJ2-1 and V is TRBV4-1; 12 bases match TRBD2. The CDR3 sequence is 17 residues long. J lost 6 bases, V lost 1 base, and 7 bases had no gene match. The germline V gene has CDR1 MGHRA and CDR2 YSYEKL. The CDR3, as DNA: TGCGCCAGCAGCCAAGGTCCTAGCGGGAGGGCCTTCAATGAGCAGTTCTTC. This codes for CASSQGPSGRAFNEQFF.

The chain carries TRBV15 and TRBJ2-7; D remains ambiguous. The CDR3 is 14 amino acids. Trimming took off 0 bases at V and 5 bases at J, with 11 bases between the two ends. Germline V CDR1 and CDR2: LNHNV, YYDKDF (reference sequence). The CDR3 sequence is CATSRDPPPNEQYF. The CDR3 coding sequence is TGTGCCACCAGCAGAGATCCCCCCCCTAACGAGCAGTACTTC.

The gene calls are TRBV2 and TRBJ2-1; 12 bases fit TRBD2. The CDR3 is made up of 17 amino acids. Germline loops: CDR1 SNHLY, CDR2 FYNNEI. V trimming: 3 bases; J trimming: 8 bases; junction bases outside the gene matches: 11. The CDR3 sequence is CASSEGLRLAGGHEQFF. In DNA, the CDR3 is TGTGCCAGCAGTGAGGGTTTGCGGCTAGCGGGAGGGCATGAGCAGTTCTTC.

The genes are TRBV23-1 and TRBJ2-7; tentative D call: TRBD2 (5 bases). TRBV23-1 qualifies as an ORF whose function is uncertain. V gave up 2 bases and J gave up 1 base, with 30 bases separating them. The CDR3 totals 21 residues. The CDR3 loop is CASSQKLGVGESLPVSYEQYF. The CDR3 DNA follows: TGCGCCAGCAGTCAAAAACTCGGAGTCGGGGAATCGCTTCCCGTATCCTACGAGCAGTACTTC.

V gene TRBV6-6 combines with J gene TRBJ1-5; a weak D match, TRBD1 (6 bases). V lost 3 bases and J lost 3, with 15 bases in between. The CDR3 runs to 16 residues. Looked up from germline, CDR1 is MNHNY and CDR2 is SVGAGI (reference sequence). The CDR3 nucleotides read TGTGCCAGCAGTTATCGAGGGGGTGATCACAATCAGCCCCAGCATTTT. Translating gives CASSYRGGDHNQPQHF.

The chain joins TRBV7-6 to TRBJ1-6; D is unclear. Trimming removed 2 bases at V and 7 bases at J, with 9 bases between. The CDR3 is 14 residues long. Looked up from germline, CDR1 is SGHVS and CDR2 is FNYEAQ. The CDR3 DNA is TGTGCCAGCAGCTTACATGCAGTAAATTCACCCCTCCACTTT. It translates to CASSLHAVNSPLHF.

The chain couples TRBV13 to TRBJ1-1; TRBD1 matches 10 bases. Per the germline V gene, CDR1 is PRHDT and CDR2 is FYEKMQ (reference sequence). CDR3 length: 18 residues. V lost 5 bases and J lost 3; bases outside the gene matches: 15. DNA of the CDR3: TGTGCCAGCAGCCTTCCCCGGCCGGGACAGGGGATTTACACTGAAGCTTTCTTT. Its translation is CASSLPRPGQGIYTEAFF.

The chain carries TRBV28 and TRBJ1-5; 9 bases fit TRBD1. CDR3 length: 15 residues. V lost 7 bases, J lost 0 bases, and 4 bases stayed unmatched. Germline-derived CDR1 and CDR2 are MDHEN and SYDVKM. The CDR3 here is CASTSTGGSNQPQHF. CDR3 sequence (DNA): TGTGCCAGCACCTCGACAGGGGGTAGCAATCAGCCCCAGCATTTT.

The chain combines TRBV27 with TRBJ2-1; the match to TRBD2 covers 9 bases. Germline V lookup: CDR1 MNHEY, CDR2 SMNVEV (reference sequence). The CDR3 is 16 residues long. The trim removed 6 bases at V and 4 bases at J, leaving 10 bases unmatched. The CDR3 DNA reads TGTGCCAGCAGCTCCTCAGCGGGAGGCTATTACAATGAGCAGTTCTTC. This gives the protein CASSSSAGGYYNEQFF.

The rearrangement uses TRBV19 and TRBJ1-1; D might be TRBD1 (5 bases). The CDR3 loop spans 15 amino acids. CDR1 and CDR2 from the germline V gene are LNHDA and SQIVND (reference sequence). V was shortened by 3 bases and J by 1 base, with 12 bases between the two germline ends. CDR3 bases: TGTGCCAGTAGTATGCAGGGTACAGGGAACACTGAAGCTTTCTTT. It codes for CASSMQGTGNTEAFF. The variable domain in full, with the rest retrieved from reference TRBV19 and TRBJ1-1, is DGGITQSPKYLFRKEGQNVTLSCEQNLNHDAMYWYRQDPGQGLRLIYYSQIVNDFQKGDIAEGYSVSREKKESFPLTVTSAQKNPTAFYLCASSMQGTGNTEAFFGQGTRLTVV.

The rearrangement links TRBV10-3 to TRBJ2-2, with a tentative D call TRBD1 (5 bases). This CDR3 comprises 15 residues. The V end lost 5 bases, the J end lost 0 bases, and 10 bases lay between the germline ends. Germline CDR1 and CDR2: ENHRY and SYGVKD. The CDR3 reads CAISSTVTNTGELFF. DNA of the CDR3: TGTGCCATCAGTTCGACAGTAACGAACACCGGGGAGCTGTTTTTT.

This chain links TRBV9 with TRBJ2-3, with a weak D call TRBD1 (6 bases). Trimming cost V 0 bases and J 0 bases, with 11 bases left between them. Germline loops: CDR1 SGDLS, CDR2 YYNGEE. The CDR3 length is 16 residues. This chain's CDR3 is CASSVAPGQSTDTQYF. CDR3 nucleotide sequence: TGTGCCAGCAGCGTAGCTCCGGGACAAAGCACAGATACGCAGTATTTT.

CDR3 amino acids: CASSFLTSGIPYEQYF. As DNA, the CDR3 is TGTGCCAGCAGTTTCCTGACTAGCGGGATCCCCTACGAGCAGTACTTC. The gene calls are TRBV27 and TRBJ2-7; 11 bases agree with TRBD2. V shed 3 bases, J shed 2 bases, and the junction held 6 bases outside the gene matches. This CDR3 spans 16 amino acids. The germline gives CDR1 MNHEY, CDR2 SMNVEV (reference sequence).

V usage is TRBV6-1 and J usage is TRBJ2-7; D ambiguous. V was trimmed by 6 bases and J by 2 bases, leaving 5 bases between them. CDR1 and CDR2 (germline): MNHNS, SASEGT. This CDR3 contains 11 residues. In DNA form, the CDR3 reads TGTGCCAGCAGAAATACCTACGAGCAGTACTTC. The encoded protein is CASRNTYEQYF.